The T cell receptor (beta chain) under discussion was sequenced for a study of neurological immune-mediated disorders. Germline V gene sequence: CDR1 SNHLY, CDR2 FYNNEI. Trimming took 3 bases from V and 6 from J; bases not matched to a gene: 10. The length of the CDR3 is 15 residues. TCRdb passed the 5' RACE reads through MiXCR, listing each CDR3 protein once. The sample shows 60,000 to 85,000 distinct CDR3 sequences, 4% to 6% of them seen only once. The sequence came from a woman aged 25 to 39 with multiple sclerosis. The chain uses TRBV2 and TRBJ1-1, with TRBD1 matching over 7 bases. Sequencing was performed on PBMCs. The CDR3 loop reads CASSDFPGGNAEAFF. The DNA for the CDR3 is TGTGCCAGCAGTGATTTCCCAGGGGGGAATGCTGAAGCTTTCTTT.